This T cell receptor beta chain was recovered during a study of blood T cell repertoires in COVID-19 (TCRdb year 2020). Regarding the complete study: Samples covering the acute and convalescent phases of COVID-19 were provided by collaborators in the United States, Italy and Spain. The repertoires were released in a freely available public database intended as a resource for research on the immune response to SARS-CoV-2. Samples came from the ongoing ImmuneRACE study (first 160 participants) plus 1,254 subjects from 6 global collaborators. Where HLA class I and class II types were available, the types were taken from metadata supplied by the sample provider, not from assay-based typing. Sample metadata almost always included a de-identified subject ID, COVID-19 status, age in years and sex. Deeply sampled blood TCRbeta repertoires from subjects exposed to, actively infected with, or recovered from COVID-19 were included in the dataset. The material from the prospective study consisted of cDNA or gDNA derived from T cells, B-cell-depleted T cells, or PBMCs.

The collaborating institutions used their own protocols to collect whole blood in K2EDTA tubes. For TCRbeta analysis, collaborators shipped samples as frozen whole blood, isolated PBMCs, or DNA extracted from either of those sample types. TCRbeta CDR3 regions were amplified from genomic DNA using the immunoSEQ Assay, a bias-controlled multiplex PCR. The authors' analysis ran thus. The number of nucleated cells in each sample was estimated from the amplification of reference gene primers within the assay. Sequence reads were collapsed and filtered to measure the absolute abundance of every unique TCRbeta CDR3 rearrangement. For each sample, productive Simpson clonality was calculated as the square root of Simpson's diversity index over productive rearrangements. Sourced from immuneACCESS, this table was stored by TCRdb with only in-frame sequences that have V and J called. A share of the clones is absent; for the studies checked, an unresolved V gene accounts for under half, and the remainder has no known explanation. The V and J calls and clone size are taken from that table; D and trimming were inferred from the DNA. This sample has tens of thousands of clones in its table, and around nine tenths of those were observed once. Approximately 9% of the sample is taken by the ten largest.

The research as a whole found: Clinical and demographic metadata were provided uncurated, with the amount varying by source and participant.

Of note for this clone: There is no known antigen for this receptor. Base qualities are not at hand, and no much larger clone is one base apart.

V gives up 0 bases and J gives up 8 bases, and the segment between their germline ends measures 16 bases. The CDR3 contains 15 residues, cysteine and phenylalanine counted. The CDR3 DNA has 45 bases and is translated from base 1. The germline V gene provides CDR1 ENHRY and CDR2 SYGVKD. The sample consisted of peripheral blood. The receptor's source is a human donor with active COVID-19. The donor label of this sample is uncertain. The chain couples TRBV10-3 to TRBJ1-2; a tentative D call is TRBD1 (6 bases match). The CDR3 corresponds to CAISESTGPLSGYTF. The sequenced DNA: TGTGCCATCAGTGAGTCGACAGGTCCCCTAAGCGGCTACACCTTC.